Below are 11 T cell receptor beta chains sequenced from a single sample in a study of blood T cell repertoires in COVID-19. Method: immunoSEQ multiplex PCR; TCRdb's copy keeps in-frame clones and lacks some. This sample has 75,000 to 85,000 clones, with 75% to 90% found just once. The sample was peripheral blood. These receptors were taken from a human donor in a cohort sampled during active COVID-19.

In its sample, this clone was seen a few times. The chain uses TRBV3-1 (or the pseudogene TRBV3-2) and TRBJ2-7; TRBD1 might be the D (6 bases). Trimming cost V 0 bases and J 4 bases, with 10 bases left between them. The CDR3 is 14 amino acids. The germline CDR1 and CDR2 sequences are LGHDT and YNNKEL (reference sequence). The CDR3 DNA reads TGTGCCAGCAGCCAAGATCAGGGGTGGTACGAGCAGTACTTC. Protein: CASSQDQGWYEQYF.

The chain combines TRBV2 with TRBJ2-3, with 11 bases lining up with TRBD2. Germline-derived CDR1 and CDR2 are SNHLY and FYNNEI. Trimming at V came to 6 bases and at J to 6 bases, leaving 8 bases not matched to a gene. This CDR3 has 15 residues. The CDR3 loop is CASRALAGGEDTQYF. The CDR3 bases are TGTGCCAGCAGAGCATTAGCGGGAGGGGAGGATACGCAGTATTTT.

CDR3 nucleotide sequence: TGTGCCAGCAGCGCCCCCTCACAGGCCCTCGGGGAGACCCAGTACTTC. Translating it yields CASSAPSQALGETQYF. J is TRBJ2-5 and V is TRBV9; D might be TRBD1 (5 bases). The ends were cut back, 3 bases at V and 5 bases at J, with 20 bases in the middle. The CDR3 spans 16 residues. Germline CDR1 is SGDLS and CDR2 is YYNGEE.

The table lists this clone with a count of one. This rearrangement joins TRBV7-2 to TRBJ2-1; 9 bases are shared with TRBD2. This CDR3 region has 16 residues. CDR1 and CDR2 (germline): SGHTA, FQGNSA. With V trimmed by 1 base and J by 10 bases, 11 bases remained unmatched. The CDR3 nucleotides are TGTGCCAGCAGCTTAGTGGCTAGCGGGACTGGTAGGGAGCAGTTCTTC. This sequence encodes CASSLVASGTGREQFF.

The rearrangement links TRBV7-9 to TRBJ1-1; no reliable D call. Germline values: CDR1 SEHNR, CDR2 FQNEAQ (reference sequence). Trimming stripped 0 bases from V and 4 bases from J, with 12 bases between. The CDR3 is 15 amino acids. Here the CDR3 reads CASSLASQGGTEAFF. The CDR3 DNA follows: TGTGCCAGCAGCTTAGCGAGCCAAGGCGGCACTGAAGCTTTCTTT.

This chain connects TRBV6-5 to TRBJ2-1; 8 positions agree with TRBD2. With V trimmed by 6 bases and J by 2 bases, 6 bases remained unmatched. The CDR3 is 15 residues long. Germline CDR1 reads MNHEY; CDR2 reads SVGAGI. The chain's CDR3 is CASSRWREAYNEQFF. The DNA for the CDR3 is TGTGCCAGCAGCCGGTGGCGGGAGGCCTACAATGAGCAGTTCTTC.

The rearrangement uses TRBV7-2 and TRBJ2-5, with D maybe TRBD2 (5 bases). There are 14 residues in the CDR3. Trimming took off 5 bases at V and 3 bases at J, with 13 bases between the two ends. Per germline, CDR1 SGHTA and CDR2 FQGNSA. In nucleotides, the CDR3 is TGTGCCAGCAGCCTTTCTCGGGGAAAAGAGACCCAGTACTTC. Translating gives CASSLSRGKETQYF.

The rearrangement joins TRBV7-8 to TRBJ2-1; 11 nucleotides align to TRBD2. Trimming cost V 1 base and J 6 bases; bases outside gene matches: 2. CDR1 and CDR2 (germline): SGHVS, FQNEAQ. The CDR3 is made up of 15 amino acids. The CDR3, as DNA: TGTGCCAGCAGCTTAGTAACTAGCGGGGGCAATGAGCAGTTCTTC. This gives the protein CASSLVTSGGNEQFF.

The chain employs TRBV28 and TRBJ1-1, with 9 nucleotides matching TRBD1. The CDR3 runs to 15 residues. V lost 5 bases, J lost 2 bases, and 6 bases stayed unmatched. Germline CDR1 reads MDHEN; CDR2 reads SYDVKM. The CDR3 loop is CASSPWGQGNTEAFF. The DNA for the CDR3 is TGTGCCAGCAGTCCCTGGGGACAGGGAAACACTGAAGCTTTCTTT.

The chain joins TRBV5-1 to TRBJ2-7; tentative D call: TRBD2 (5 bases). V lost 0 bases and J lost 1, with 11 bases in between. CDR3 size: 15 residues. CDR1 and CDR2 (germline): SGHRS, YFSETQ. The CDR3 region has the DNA TGCGCCAGCAGCTTGGCTTCGGGGAGATCCTACGAGCAGTACTTC. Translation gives CASSLASGRSYEQYF.

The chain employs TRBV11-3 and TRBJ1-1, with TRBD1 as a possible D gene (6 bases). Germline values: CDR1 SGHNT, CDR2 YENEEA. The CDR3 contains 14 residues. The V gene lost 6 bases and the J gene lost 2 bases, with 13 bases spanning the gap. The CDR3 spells CASSSGQHNTEAFF. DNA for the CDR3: TGTGCCAGCAGTTCCGGACAGCATAACACTGAAGCTTTCTTT.